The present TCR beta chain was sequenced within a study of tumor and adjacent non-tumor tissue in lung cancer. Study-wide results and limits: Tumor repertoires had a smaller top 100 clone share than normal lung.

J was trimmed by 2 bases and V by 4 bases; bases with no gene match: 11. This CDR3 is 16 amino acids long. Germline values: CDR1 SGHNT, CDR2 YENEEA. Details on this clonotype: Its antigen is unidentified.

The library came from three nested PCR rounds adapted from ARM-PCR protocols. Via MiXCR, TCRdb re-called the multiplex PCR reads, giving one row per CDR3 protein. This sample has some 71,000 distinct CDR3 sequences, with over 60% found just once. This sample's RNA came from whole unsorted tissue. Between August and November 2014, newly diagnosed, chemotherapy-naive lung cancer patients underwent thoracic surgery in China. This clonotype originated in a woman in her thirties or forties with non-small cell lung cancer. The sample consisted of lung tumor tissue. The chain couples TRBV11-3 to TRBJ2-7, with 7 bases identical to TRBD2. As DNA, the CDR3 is TGTGCCAGCAGCTCCTCTATTCGGGGGGTGACCTACGAGCAGTACTTC. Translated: CASSSSIRGVTYEQYF.